Listed below are T cell receptor beta chains from one sample, sequenced in a study of a mutant IDH1 vaccine in newly diagnosed glioma. Data came from immunoSEQ multiplex PCR; TCRdb stores just in-frame clones and leaves some out. The table includes more than 30,000 clones, roughly 90% detected once. These receptors have no identified antigens. Here the sequenced sample was PBMCs, taken from a glioma patient whose treatment included an IDH1 peptide vaccine. These receptors all stem from a woman in her thirties or forties with glioma. CDR3s include the opening cysteine and the closing phenylalanine or tryptophan. The D gene is left open where the match is weak. Size values are once, few and many counts, or a class for expanded clones, and some rows have none.

v_gene,d_gene,j_gene,abundance,CDR3nt,CDR3aa
TRBV5-4,TRBD2,TRBJ2-5,NA,TGTGCCAGCTCCACCCGTCAAGCGGGGGGGCTTGAGACCCAGTACTTC,CASSTRQAGGLETQYF
TRBV4-3,TRBD1,TRBJ1-5,NA,TGCGCCAGCAGCCAAGATTCTATCAGGGGGGAACAGCATTTT,CASSQDSIRGEQHF
TRBV4-2,NA,TRBJ1-5,NA,TGTGCCAGCAGCCAAGCTTCCGGGGACAATCAGCCCCAGCATTTT,CASSQASGDNQPQHF
TRBV4-3,NA,TRBJ2-3,NA,TGCGCCAGCAGCCAACGGCCAGCCACAGATACGCAGTATTTT,CASSQRPATDTQYF
TRBV2,TRBD2,TRBJ2-7,NA,TGTGCCAGCAGAACATCAAGGGCTAGCGGGACCTACGAGCAGTACTTC,CASRTSRASGTYEQYF
TRBV28,TRBD1,TRBJ2-7,NA,TGTGCCAGCAGTGGGGACAGGGCCTTCTCCTACGAGCAGTACTTC,CASSGDRAFSYEQYF
TRBV5-1,TRBD1,TRBJ2-7,NA,TGCGCCAGCAGCCCCCGGGACAGGGCGCGCTCCTACGAGCAGTACTTC,CASSPRDRARSYEQYF
TRBV2,NA,TRBJ1-5,NA,TGTGCCAGCATTCTTGACGGTGGTGGCAATCAGCCCCAGCATTTT,CASILDGGGNQPQHF
TRBV2,NA,TRBJ2-7,NA,TGTGCCAGCAGCCTTGGACCCGAGGTCGAGCAGTACTTC,CASSLGPEVEQYF
TRBV7-6,NA,TRBJ2-3,NA,TGTGCCAGCAGCTTAGCTTTCGGAGATACGCAGTATTTT,CASSLAFGDTQYF
TRBV7-9,NA,TRBJ1-1,NA,TGTGCCAGCAGCTTAGAGTACACTGAAGCTTTCTTT,CASSLEYTEAFF
TRBV5-8,NA,TRBJ1-3,NA,TGTGCCAGCAGTGGGGGGATCTCTGGAAACACCATATATTTT,CASSGGISGNTIYF
TRBV7-2,NA,TRBJ1-5,once,TGTGCCAGCAGCCAATTTACAGGAAATCAGCCCCAGCATTTT,CASSQFTGNQPQHF
TRBV5-1,NA,TRBJ1-1,NA,TGCGCCAGCAGCTATGGGACGGGAAACACTGAAGCTTTCTTT,CASSYGTGNTEAFF
TRBV5-1,TRBD1,TRBJ2-7,NA,TGCGCCAGCAGCTTCCCCGGGACAGGGTTTAAGCAGTACTTC,CASSFPGTGFKQYF
TRBV25-1,TRBD1,TRBJ1-2,NA,TGTGCCAGCAGCCAGACAGGGCTTGGCTACACCTTC,CASSQTGLGYTF
TRBV20-1,NA,TRBJ2-3,once,TGCAGTGCTACGGACGTAGATACGCAGTATTTT,CSATDVDTQYF
TRBV5-4,NA,TRBJ1-1,NA,TGTGCCAGCAGCGGTTTCGTCATGGGGGGCTTTGCTGAAGCTTTCTTT,CASSGFVMGGFAEAFF
TRBV5-4,TRBD1,TRBJ1-4,NA,TGTGCCAGCAGCTTGACAGGGGCAAGGAGTGAAAAACTGTTTTTT,CASSLTGARSEKLFF